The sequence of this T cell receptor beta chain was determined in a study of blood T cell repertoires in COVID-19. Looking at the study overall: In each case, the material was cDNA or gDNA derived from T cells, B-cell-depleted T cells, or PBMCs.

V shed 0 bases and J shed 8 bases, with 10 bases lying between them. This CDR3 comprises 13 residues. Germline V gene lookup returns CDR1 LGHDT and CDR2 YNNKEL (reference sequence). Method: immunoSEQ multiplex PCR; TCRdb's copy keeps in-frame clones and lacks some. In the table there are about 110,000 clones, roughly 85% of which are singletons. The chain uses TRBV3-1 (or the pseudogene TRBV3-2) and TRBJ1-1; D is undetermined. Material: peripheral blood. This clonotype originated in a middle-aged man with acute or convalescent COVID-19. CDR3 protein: CASSQDWRSEAFF. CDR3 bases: TGTGCCAGCAGCCAAGATTGGAGATCGGAAGCTTTCTTT.